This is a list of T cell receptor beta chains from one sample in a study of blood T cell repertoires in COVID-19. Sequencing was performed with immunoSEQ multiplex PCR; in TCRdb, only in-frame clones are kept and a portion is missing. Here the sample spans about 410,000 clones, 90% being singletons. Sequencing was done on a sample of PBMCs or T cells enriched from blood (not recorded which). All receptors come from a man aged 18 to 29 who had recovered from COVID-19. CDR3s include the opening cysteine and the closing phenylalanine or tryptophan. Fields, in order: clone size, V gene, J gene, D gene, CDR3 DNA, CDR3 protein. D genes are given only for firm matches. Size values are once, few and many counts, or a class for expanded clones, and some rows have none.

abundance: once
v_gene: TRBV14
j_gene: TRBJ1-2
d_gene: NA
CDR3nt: TGTGCCAGCAGCCAACAGGTGGTCGGGGGTGGCTACACCTTC
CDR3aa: CASSQQVVGGGYTF

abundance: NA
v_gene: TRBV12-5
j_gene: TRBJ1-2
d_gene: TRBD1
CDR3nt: TGTGCTAGTGGTTTGGGACAGGGGGCCTATGGCTACACCTTC
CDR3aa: CASGLGQGAYGYTF

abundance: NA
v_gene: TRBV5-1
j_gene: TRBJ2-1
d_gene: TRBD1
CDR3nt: TGCGCCAGCAGCGAGGACAGGGATGGAGAGCAGTTCTTC
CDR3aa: CASSEDRDGEQFF

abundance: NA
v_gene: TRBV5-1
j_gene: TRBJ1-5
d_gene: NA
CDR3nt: TGCGCCAGCAGCTGGGGGGAGGGAGGCAATCAGCCCCAGCATTTT
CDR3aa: CASSWGEGGNQPQHF

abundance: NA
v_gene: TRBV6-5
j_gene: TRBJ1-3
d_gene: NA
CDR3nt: TGTGCCAGCAGGATAGACAGGAACTCTGGAAACACCATATATTTT
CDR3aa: CASRIDRNSGNTIYF

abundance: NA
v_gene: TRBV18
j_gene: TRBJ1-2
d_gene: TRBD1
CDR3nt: TGTGCCAGCTCACTGGGACCGGGACAGGGGGCGACAGGCTATGGCTACACCTTC
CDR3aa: CASSLGPGQGATGYGYTF

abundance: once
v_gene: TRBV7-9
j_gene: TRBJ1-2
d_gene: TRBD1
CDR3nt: TGTGCCAGCAGCTTCCGGGACAGGGGATATGGCTACACCTTC
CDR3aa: CASSFRDRGYGYTF

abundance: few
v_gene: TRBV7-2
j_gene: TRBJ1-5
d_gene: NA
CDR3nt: TGTGCCAGCAGCTTAGGGGGGGGGAATGGACAGCCCCAGCATTTT
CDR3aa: CASSLGGGNGQPQHF

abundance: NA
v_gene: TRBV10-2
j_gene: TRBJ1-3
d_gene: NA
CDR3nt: TGCGCCAGCAGTGATCCGTGGGACACTGGAAACACCATATATTTT
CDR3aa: CASSDPWDTGNTIYF

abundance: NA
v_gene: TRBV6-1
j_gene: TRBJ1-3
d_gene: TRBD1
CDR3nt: TGTGCCAGCAGTGACGGGACAGACCGGGGAAACACCATATATTTT
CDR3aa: CASSDGTDRGNTIYF

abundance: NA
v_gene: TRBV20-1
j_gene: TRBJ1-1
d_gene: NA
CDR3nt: TGCAGTGCTACTTTACAGACTGAAGCTTTCTTT
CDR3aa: CSATLQTEAFF

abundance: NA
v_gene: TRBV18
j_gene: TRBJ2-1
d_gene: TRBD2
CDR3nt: TGTGCCAGCTCACCACGACTAGCGGGGGGGAAAAACAATGAGCAGTTCTTC
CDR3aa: CASSPRLAGGKNNEQFF

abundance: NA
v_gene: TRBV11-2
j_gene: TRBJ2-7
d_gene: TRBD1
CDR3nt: TGTGCCAGCAGCTTGGACAGGGGGCTACGTGAGCAGTACTTC
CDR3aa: CASSLDRGLREQYF

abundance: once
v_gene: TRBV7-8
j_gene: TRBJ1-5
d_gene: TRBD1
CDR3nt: TGTGCCAGCAGCAGACAGGGGGCAGCAGGGGTTCAGCCCCAGCATTTT
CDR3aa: CASSRQGAAGVQPQHF

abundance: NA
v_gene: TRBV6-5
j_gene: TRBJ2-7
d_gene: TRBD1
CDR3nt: TGTGCCAGCAGCCCGACCGGGACAGGGGATTACGAGCAGTACTTC
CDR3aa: CASSPTGTGDYEQYF

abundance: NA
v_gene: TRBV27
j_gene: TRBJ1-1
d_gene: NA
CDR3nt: TGTGCCAGCAGTTTAATTGGGCGACATATTCCGAATAGACATGGGAACACTGAAGCTTTCTTT
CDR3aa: CASSLIGRHIPNRHGNTEAFF

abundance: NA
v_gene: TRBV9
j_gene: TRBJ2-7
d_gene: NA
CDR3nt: TGTGCCAGCAGCGTAGTGGCCTCCACCTACGAGCAGTACTTC
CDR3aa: CASSVVASTYEQYF

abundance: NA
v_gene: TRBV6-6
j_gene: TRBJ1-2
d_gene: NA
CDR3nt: TGTGCCAGCAGTTACTCGGAGGGGCGAGTCTATGGCTACACCTTC
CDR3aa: CASSYSEGRVYGYTF

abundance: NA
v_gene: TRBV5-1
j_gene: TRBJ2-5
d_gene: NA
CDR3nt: TGCGCCAGCAGGCCCAGGGAAGAGACCCAGTACTTC
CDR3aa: CASRPREETQYF

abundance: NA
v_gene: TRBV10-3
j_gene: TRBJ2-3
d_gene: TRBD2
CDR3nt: TGTGCGATTAGGGCGGGAGCCACAGATACGCAGTATTTT
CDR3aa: CAIRAGATDTQYF

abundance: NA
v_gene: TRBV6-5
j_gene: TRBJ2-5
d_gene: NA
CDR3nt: TGTGCCAGCAGTTTCGGTAGGACCCAGTACTTC
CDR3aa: CASSFGRTQYF

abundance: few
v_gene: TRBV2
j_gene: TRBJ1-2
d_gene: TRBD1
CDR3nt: TGTGCCAGCAGTGAGAAACTTATGGGAGGGACAGGGTACTATGGCTACACCTTC
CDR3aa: CASSEKLMGGTGYYGYTF

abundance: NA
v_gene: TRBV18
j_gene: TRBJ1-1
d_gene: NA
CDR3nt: TGTGCCAGCTCACCCCAATACCGAGACACTGAAGCTTTCTTT
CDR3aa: CASSPQYRDTEAFF

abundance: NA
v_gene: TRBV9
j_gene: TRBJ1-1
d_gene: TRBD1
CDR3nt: TGTGCCAGCAGCGTAGCTCCTCCTGGGGCAGGGGGACGGGGTGAAGCTTTCTTT
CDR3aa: CASSVAPPGAGGRGEAFF

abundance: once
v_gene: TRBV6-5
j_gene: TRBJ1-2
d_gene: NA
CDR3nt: TGTGCCAGCACGGGGGGTGGCTATGGCTACACCTTC
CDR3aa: CASTGGGYGYTF

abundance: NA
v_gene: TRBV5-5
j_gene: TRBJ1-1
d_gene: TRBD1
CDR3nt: TGTGCCAGCAGCTCGGGTCCGGGACAGATGAACACTGAAGCTTTCTTT
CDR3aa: CASSSGPGQMNTEAFF

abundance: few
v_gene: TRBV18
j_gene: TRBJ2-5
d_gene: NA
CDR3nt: TGTGCCAGCTCACCACCGGACAGTTCCCGGGAGACCCAGTACTTC
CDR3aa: CASSPPDSSRETQYF

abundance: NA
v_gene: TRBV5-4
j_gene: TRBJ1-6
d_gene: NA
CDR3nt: TGTGCCAGCAGCTTGGCCGGACGGGGGAATTCACCCCTCCACTTT
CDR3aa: CASSLAGRGNSPLHF